A single sample gave rise to the 25 T cell receptor beta chains below, sequenced in a study of human T cells and chemical hapten exposure. One entry per CDR3 protein results from TCRdb running MiXCR on the RACE reads. The table includes fewer than 100,000 distinct CDR3 sequences, roughly 10% detected once. The time point here: patch test 2, 6 weeks after DPC sensitization. As to treatment: therapeutic diphenylcyclopropenone sensitization with weekly scalp DPC. Here the sequenced sample was whole blood, taken in connection with sensitization to the hapten diphenylcyclopropenone (DPC). The receptors originated from a man between 18 and 35 years old with alopecia areata. Some clones in this sample may be carry-over from other donors' samples.

At least ten counts were recorded for this clonotype. The CDR3 sequence: CASSLRPANTGELFF. The CDR3 DNA reads as TGTGCCAGCAGCTTACGACCAGCAAACACCGGGGAGCTGTTTTTT. J is TRBJ2-2 and V is TRBV7-3; D remains unclear. The germline V gene has CDR1 SGHTA and CDR2 FQGTGA. The CDR3 totals 15 residues. V lost 2 bases and J 2 bases, leaving 9 bases between the germline ends.

This clonotype has only a few counts. CDR3 amino acids: CASSFTSGGVDEQFF. The CDR3, as DNA: TGTGCCAGCAGTTTCACTAGCGGGGGGGTGGATGAGCAGTTCTTC. The gene calls are TRBV12-3 or TRBV12-4 and TRBJ2-1, with 13 bases lining up with TRBD2. The CDR3 contains 15 residues. V lost 3 bases, J lost 8 bases, and 4 bases stayed unmatched.

Only a few counts were recorded for this clonotype. This chain uses TRBV19 with TRBJ1-5; D might be TRBD1 (6 bases). This CDR3 is built from 14 residues. In germline, CDR1 is LNHDA, CDR2 SQIVND (reference sequence). Trimming shortened V by 4 bases and J by 4 bases, and 11 bases separated the two germline ends. The CDR3 protein is CASSTDRGNQPQHF. The CDR3 DNA is TGTGCCAGTAGTACGGACAGAGGGAATCAGCCCCAGCATTTT.

The rearrangement links TRBV9 to TRBJ2-2; no reliable D call. Trimming pared 4 bases from V and 5 bases from J, leaving 12 bases between. Germline V gene lookup returns CDR1 SGDLS and CDR2 YYNGEE. The CDR3 has 14 amino acids. The CDR3 region has the DNA TGTGCCAGCAGCCCCCGACTCGAGACCGGGGAGCTGTTTTTT. As protein: CASSPRLETGELFF.

CDR3 sequence reads: CASGLVRVLDYGYTF. The CDR3 bases are TGTGCTAGTGGTTTGGTACGAGTCCTGGACTATGGCTACACCTTC. The chain couples TRBV12-5 to TRBJ1-2, with D hard to call. This CDR3 is 15 amino acids long. Germline V CDR1 and CDR2: LGHNT, FRNRAP. V was pared by 0 bases and J by 3 bases, with 11 bases between.

This clonotype has ten or more counts. This chain joins TRBV7-2 and TRBJ2-5; TRBD2 matches at 13 bases. Germline lookup yields CDR1 SGHTA and CDR2 FQGNSA. The CDR3 length is 17 residues. After removal of 5 bases from V and 3 bases from J, the junction contained 9 bases not matched to a gene. This CDR3 is CASSPPLAGGLKETQYF. CDR3 nucleotides: TGTGCCAGCAGCCCACCACTAGCGGGGGGGCTAAAAGAGACCCAGTACTTC.

This clonotype occurred many times. The chain uses TRBV7-2 and TRBJ1-2; no reliable D call. Germline-derived CDR1 and CDR2 are SGHTA and FQGNSA. The V end was cut by 5 bases, the J end by 2 bases, with 9 bases between. CDR3 length: 13 amino acids. The CDR3 DNA follows: TGTGCCAGCAGCGTACAGAGGAACTATGGCTACACCTTC. Translating it yields CASSVQRNYGYTF.

Turning to this clonotype: A much more abundant neighbour one base away suggests this may be a read error. No conserved phenylalanine or tryptophan is present at the end of the CDR3, so a read error is the likely explanation. This chain links TRBV5-1 with TRBJ2-3, with D maybe TRBD2 (6 bases). Between the trimmed V and J ends, which lost 3 bases and 4 bases, there was a span of 12 bases. The germline V gene has CDR1 SGHRS and CDR2 YFSETQ. The length of the CDR3 is 14 residues. The DNA of the CDR3 is TGCGCCAGCAGCTCAACGGGACTTTCAGATACGCAGTATTTG. Its translation is CASSSTGLSDTQYL.

The chain has TRBV2 and TRBJ1-2; the D is unclear. V lost 8 bases and J 5 bases, leaving 12 bases between the germline ends. Germline CDR1 and CDR2: SNHLY and FYNNEI. The CDR3 is 12 residues long. The CDR3 nucleotides are TGTGCCAGCGGTAGAGAGTCGTATGGCTACACCTTC. Protein: CASGRESYGYTF.

The chain carries TRBV12-3 or TRBV12-4 and TRBJ1-2, with D tentatively TRBD1 (5 bases). This CDR3 region has 12 residues. Between the trimmed V and J ends, which lost 3 bases and 8 bases, there was a span of 10 bases. CDR3 region: CASSLPGTGYTF. CDR3 sequence (DNA): TGTGCCAGCAGTTTGCCCGGGACCGGCTACACCTTC.

This clonotype turned up a few times. The V call is TRBV29-1, the J call TRBJ2-5; D gene ambiguous. The CDR3 loop spans 9 amino acids. Deletions cut 6 bases from V and 9 bases from J, with 8 bases between. Germline CDR1 is SQVTM and CDR2 is ANQGSEA. The CDR3 is CSVGKAQYF. CDR3 sequence (DNA): TGCAGCGTAGGCAAGGCCCAGTACTTC.

V and J are TRBV6-5 and TRBJ2-7; D uncertain. The CDR3 length is 13 residues. Trimming shortened V by 0 bases and J by 3 bases, and 6 bases separated the two germline ends. Per the germline V gene, CDR1 is MNHEY and CDR2 is SVGAGI. The CDR3, as DNA: TGTGCCAGCAGTTACTCGAGTAACTACGAGCAGTACTTC. Protein product: CASSYSSNYEQYF.

This clonotype was observed at least ten times. The chain carries TRBV7-9 and TRBJ1-1; 7 nucleotides line up with TRBD1. Germline V CDR1 and CDR2: SEHNR, FQNEAQ (reference sequence). The CDR3 spans 15 residues. V dropped 3 bases and J dropped 6; count of bases not matched to a gene: 10. CDR3 amino acids: CASSFPTGLKAEAFF. CDR3 bases: TGTGCCAGCAGCTTTCCGACAGGGTTGAAAGCTGAAGCTTTCTTT. The complete variable domain, with remaining parts taken from reference TRBV7-9 and TRBJ1-1, reads DTGVSQNPRHKITKRGQNVTFRCDPISEHNRLYWYRQTLGQGPEFLTYFQNEAQLEKSRLLSDRFSAERPKGSFSTLEIQRTEQGDSAMYLCASSFPTGLKAEAFFGQGTRLTVV.

The chain recombines TRBV5-1 with TRBJ2-6; D possibly corresponds to TRBD2 (6 bases). Germline lookup yields CDR1 SGHRS and CDR2 YFSETQ. The CDR3 contains 16 residues. With 0 bases removed from V and 4 bases from J, the gap between germline ends came to 11 bases. The CDR3 DNA follows: TGCGCCAGCAGCTTGGCCAGCGGGTCCGGGGCCAACGTCCTGACTTTC. Protein product: CASSLASGSGANVLTF.

This clonotype was observed a handful of times. CDR3 residues: CASSETGDSGNTIYF. CDR3 in DNA: TGTGCCAGCAGTGAGACAGGGGACTCTGGAAACACCATATATTTT. This chain connects TRBV7-3 to TRBJ1-3, with TRBD1 matching 8 bases. V shed 6 bases and J 0 bases; nucleotides not matched to a gene: 4. This CDR3 contains 15 residues. CDR1 is SGHTA, CDR2 FQGTGA, per germline.

This chain connects TRBV29-1 to TRBJ2-1, with 10 bases lining up with TRBD2. Germline V gene data show CDR1 as SQVTM and CDR2 as ANQGSEA. With 1 base clipped from V and 0 bases from J, the junction kept 12 bases outside the gene matches. This CDR3 has 19 amino acids. In nucleotides, the CDR3 is TGCAGCGTTGAAGGTCGCCTAGCGGGGGTTATAAGCTCCTACAATGAGCAGTTCTTC. Amino acid sequence: CSVEGRLAGVISSYNEQFF.

Of note for this clonotype: A much larger clone sits a single nucleotide away, making a read error possible. The chain combines TRBV4-1 with TRBJ2-3; 8 nucleotides match TRBD2. This CDR3 contains 14 residues. V was pared by 1 base and J by 6 bases, with 3 bases of the junction left unmatched. Germline-derived CDR1 and CDR2 are MGHRA and YSYEKL. CDR3 coding DNA: TGCGCCAGCAGCCAAGCGGGGGGGGCGGATACGCAGTATTTT. This gives the protein CASSQAGGADTQYF.

A few counts support this clonotype. The chain recombines TRBV7-2 with TRBJ2-3; D uncertain. Germline V gene data show CDR1 as SGHTA and CDR2 as FQGNSA. V gave up 3 bases and J gave up 2 bases, with 3 bases separating them. The CDR3 totals 12 residues. Here the CDR3 reads CASSFFTDTQYF. The CDR3 DNA reads as TGTGCCAGCAGCTTTTTCACAGATACGCAGTATTTT.

At least ten counts were recorded for this clonotype. The CDR3 coding sequence is TGTGCCAGCAGCGTAGACGTCGGGCTAGACTACAATGAGCAGTTCTTC. It yields the protein CASSVDVGLDYNEQFF. This sequence joins TRBV9 and TRBJ2-1; no clear D gene. Germline V CDR1 and CDR2: SGDLS, YYNGEE. V was cut by 0 bases and J by 3 bases, with 13 bases left in between. This CDR3 has 16 residues.

The CDR3 reads CASRREGAQQETQYF. CDR3 sequence (DNA): TGTGCCAGCAGGAGAGAGGGGGCACAGCAAGAGACCCAGTACTTC. This chain uses TRBV12-3 or TRBV12-4 with TRBJ2-5; 7 bases fit TRBD1. The ends lost 6 bases at V and 2 bases at J; junction bases unmatched: 9. This CDR3 region has 15 residues.

The CDR3 DNA reads as TGTGCAAGTCGCTTAGCCGGGACAGGGATTAGCACAGATACGCAGTATTTT. Translation gives CASRLAGTGISTDTQYF. V usage is TRBV12-2 and J usage is TRBJ2-3; the table's D call, TRBD1, has no DNA check behind it. TRBV12-2 is a pseudogene. The CDR3 is made up of 17 amino acids.

This clonotype was observed a few times. This chain links TRBV7-8 with TRBJ2-3, with 7 bases lining up with TRBD1. This CDR3 is 13 amino acids long. The germline CDR1 and CDR2 sequences are SGHVS and FQNEAQ. With V trimmed by 5 bases and J by 6 bases, 5 bases remained unmatched. The CDR3 is CASSPDRVDTQYF. The CDR3 region has the DNA TGTGCCAGCAGCCCAGACAGGGTGGATACGCAGTATTTT.

This clonotype has at least ten counts. V is TRBV5-6 and J is TRBJ2-7, with 9 bases aligning to TRBD1. The CDR3 is made up of 14 amino acids. V was pared by 4 bases and J by 5 bases, with 7 bases of the junction left unmatched. The germline V gene encodes CDR1 SGHDT and CDR2 YYEEEE. The CDR3 spells CASSEAGTGNEQYV. As DNA, the CDR3 is TGTGCCAGCAGCGAGGCCGGGACAGGGAACGAGCAGTACGTC.

In its sample, this clonotype was seen many times. The chain is built from TRBV9 and TRBJ1-5; possibly TRBD1 for D (6 bases). The V end was cut by 2 bases, the J end by 3 bases, with 15 bases between. Germline CDR1 and CDR2: SGDLS and YYNGEE. The CDR3 is made up of 16 amino acids. Written as DNA, the CDR3 is TGTGCCAGCAGCGTGGGGGTACAGGGATACAATCAGCCCCAGCATTTT. Its translation is CASSVGVQGYNQPQHF.

V is TRBV7-2 and J is TRBJ1-2; no definite D call. Trimming shortened V by 0 bases and J by 0 bases, and 11 bases separated the two germline ends. Germline loops: CDR1 SGHTA, CDR2 FQGNSA. This CDR3 has 16 residues. The CDR3 loop reads CASSLAGRYTNYGYTF. DNA for the CDR3: TGTGCCAGCAGCTTAGCGGGGAGATATACTAACTATGGCTACACCTTC.